Shown below are 16 T cell receptor beta chains from a single sample sequenced in a study of vaccination effects on CD4 cells after COVID-19. Which antigens these TCRs recognize remains unknown. Cells that had been cultured for 10 days were the source of isolated CD4+ T cells. Assay: immunoSEQ multiplex PCR; the TCRdb copy retains only in-frame clones and omits some. The sample shows 70,000 to 75,000 clones, roughly four fifths of them seen only once. The sample here was CD4+ T cells from PBMCs cultured without peptide, taken before COVID-19 vaccination. All receptors come from a human donor who received a COVID-19 vaccine.

The chain links TRBV28 to TRBJ1-4; D gene unclear. V shed 10 bases and J shed 4 bases, with 10 bases lying between them. This CDR3 has 12 amino acids. Germline V lookup: CDR1 MDHEN, CDR2 SYDVKM. The chain's CDR3 is CATKQNNEKLFF. The DNA for the CDR3 is TGTGCCACCAAACAGAATAATGAAAAACTGTTTTTT.

This clone showed up just once. The chain recombines TRBV10-3 with TRBJ2-3; 8 bases align to TRBD2. With 0 bases clipped from V and 3 bases from J, the junction kept 5 bases outside the gene matches. Germline V gene lookup returns CDR1 ENHRY and CDR2 SYGVKD. The CDR3 is 16 residues long. CDR3 in amino acids: CAISESAGGGTDTQYF. The CDR3 region has the DNA TGTGCCATCAGTGAGTCGGCGGGGGGTGGGACAGATACGCAGTATTTT.

The J gene is TRBJ2-3, the V gene TRBV7-9; 7 bases fit TRBD1. The length of the CDR3 is 14 residues. Looked up from germline, CDR1 is SEHNR and CDR2 is FQNEAQ (reference sequence). V dropped 5 bases and J dropped 4; count of bases not matched to a gene: 6. CDR3 coding DNA: TGTGCCAGCAGCGGATCAACAGGGGCAGATACGCAGTATTTT. Its translation: CASSGSTGADTQYF.

This clone was seen only a few times. The chain joins TRBV5-6 to TRBJ2-7; 7 positions agree with TRBD1. The CDR3 sequence is 14 residues long. With 2 bases clipped from V and 4 bases from J, the junction kept 6 bases outside the gene matches. The germline V gene has CDR1 SGHDT and CDR2 YYEEEE. In nucleotides, the CDR3 is TGTGCCAGCAGCTTCTACAGGGGTAGGTACGAGCAGTACGTC. Its translation: CASSFYRGRYEQYV.

The V gene is TRBV5-1, the J gene TRBJ2-3, with a possible D match to TRBD2 (6 bases). The length of the CDR3 is 14 residues. The germline V and J ends were trimmed by 4 bases and 2 bases, with 11 bases remaining between them. Germline V gives CDR1 SGHRS, CDR2 YFSETQ. The CDR3 nucleotides are TGCGCCAGCAGCAGCAGCGGGTTCACAGATACGCAGTATTTT. Protein sequence: CASSSSGFTDTQYF.

The rearrangement uses TRBV3-1 (or the pseudogene TRBV3-2) and TRBJ2-5; 9 bases match TRBD2. V lost 1 base and J lost 5; bases outside the gene matches: 8. The CDR3 is made up of 16 amino acids. The germline gives CDR1 LGHDT, CDR2 YNNKEL (reference sequence). The DNA of the CDR3 is TGTGCCAGCAGCCAAGTACTGCTAGCGGGACAGGAGACCCAGTACTTC. Protein product: CASSQVLLAGQETQYF.

The V and J genes are TRBV2 and TRBJ2-2; the D gene is possibly TRBD2 (7 bases). Trimming stripped 7 bases from V and 7 bases from J, with 16 bases between. The germline gives CDR1 SNHLY, CDR2 FYNNEI. This CDR3 contains 14 residues. DNA for the CDR3: TGTGCCAGCATGGGGGGGGGCAGCTTCGGGGAGCTGTTTTTT. Its protein product is CASMGGGSFGELFF.

CDR3 bases: TGTGCCAGCAGCTATATAAAGGGTTATGAGCAGTTCTTC. Encoded protein: CASSYIKGYEQFF. This rearrangement joins TRBV7-6 to TRBJ2-1, with no clear D. The V gene lost 4 bases and the J gene lost 8 bases, with 12 bases spanning the gap. Per germline, CDR1 SGHVS and CDR2 FNYEAQ. This CDR3 is built from 13 residues.

V gene TRBV19 combines with J gene TRBJ2-1; D is unresolved. The CDR3 runs to 12 residues. The germline V and J ends were trimmed by 1 base and 8 bases, with 6 bases remaining between them. CDR1 and CDR2 from the germline V gene are LNHDA and SQIVND (reference sequence). CDR3 nucleotides: TGTGCCAGTAGTATAGTGGGTTATGAGCAGTTCTTC. Translated, it gives CASSIVGYEQFF. The full variable domain, with the rest looked up from reference TRBV19 and TRBJ2-1, is DGGITQSPKYLFRKEGQNVTLSCEQNLNHDAMYWYRQDPGQGLRLIYYSQIVNDFQKGDIAEGYSVSREKKESFPLTVTSAQKNPTAFYLCASSIVGYEQFFGPGTRLTVL.

The chain couples TRBV4-1 to TRBJ1-3; tentatively, D is TRBD1 (6 bases). Germline V CDR1 and CDR2: MGHRA, YSYEKL. V was pared by 4 bases and J by 3 bases, with 13 bases between. The CDR3 runs to 15 residues. This chain's CDR3 is CASSRDAGVGNTIYF. The DNA for the CDR3 is TGCGCCAGCAGCCGAGACGCAGGGGTTGGAAACACCATATATTTT.

The rearrangement uses TRBV5-1 and TRBJ2-5, with 13 positions matching TRBD2. Germline CDR1 SGHRS, CDR2 YFSETQ. Losses at the gene ends were 2 bases for V and 5 bases for J; bases not matched to a gene: 9. There are 17 residues in the CDR3. CDR3 DNA sequence: TGCGCCAGCAGCTTTTTTACTAGCGGGGGGGCTTATGAGACCCAGTACTTC. Translation: CASSFFTSGGAYETQYF.

The chain has TRBV4-3 and TRBJ2-1; 10 positions agree with TRBD2. The V gene end was trimmed by 4 bases and the J gene end by 4 bases; junction bases not matched to a gene: 10. The CDR3 is 17 residues long. Germline V lookup: CDR1 LGHNA, CDR2 YSLEER. The CDR3 nucleotides are TGCGCCAGCAGCCCCGAAGATCGGACTAGCGGTTACAATGAGCAGTTCTTC. Amino acids: CASSPEDRTSGYNEQFF.

This chain joins TRBV6-5 and TRBJ2-7; D is possibly TRBD1 (6 bases). This CDR3 comprises 13 residues. Trimming left V 6 bases short and J 5 bases short, with 14 bases between. Germline lookup yields CDR1 MNHEY and CDR2 SVGAGI. DNA of the CDR3: TGTGCCAGCAGGGGGAACAGGGTCCACGAGCAGTACGTC. Translation: CASRGNRVHEQYV.

With regard to this clone: Other nucleotide sequences from this sample produce the same CDR3. The CDR3: CASSIVSSGANVLTF. In DNA, the CDR3 is TGTGCCAGTAGTATAGTCAGCTCTGGGGCCAACGTCCTGACTTTC. J is TRBJ2-6 and V is TRBV19; no clear D gene. Germline CDR1 is LNHDA and CDR2 is SQIVND (reference sequence). This CDR3 spans 15 amino acids. Trimming took off 1 base at V and 0 bases at J, with 4 bases between the two ends.

The sample holds one count of this clone. This rearrangement joins TRBV3-1 (or the pseudogene TRBV3-2) to TRBJ2-5, with TRBD2 matching 9 bases. CDR1 is LGHDT and CDR2 is YNNKEL in the germline V gene (reference sequence). The junction had 5 bases not matched to a gene; V was cut back by 1 base and J by 5 bases. This CDR3 is 15 amino acids long. The CDR3 is CASSQVAGGTETQYF. The CDR3 nucleotides are TGTGCCAGCAGCCAAGTTGCGGGGGGGACGGAGACCCAGTACTTC.

The chain carries TRBV27 and TRBJ1-2; no definite D call. The germline V gene has CDR1 MNHEY and CDR2 SMNVEV (reference sequence). V was trimmed by 7 bases and J by 8 bases, leaving 11 bases between them. The CDR3 runs to 11 residues. The CDR3 nucleotides are TGTGCCAGCACCCCACCAGGAGGCTACACCTTC. Its protein product is CASTPPGGYTF.